This T cell receptor beta chain was sequenced during a study of cytomegalovirus exposure and HLA in healthy donors. Overall study: One earlier analysis, a look at 150 million to 200 million T cells, found fewer than 140 million unique TCR beta sequences. A preliminary data release comprised tens of millions of unique TCRs obtained from HLA-typed donors. Overall study results and limits: It was about 180 TCR beta chains that were listed as cytomegalovirus-associated.

The germline V gene encodes CDR1 SGDLS and CDR2 YYNGEE. The CDR3 has 16 amino acids. The V and J ends lost 4 bases and 4 bases respectively, with 21 bases between them. In nominal health when sampled, donors likely had unrecorded immune exposures nonetheless. Comment on this clone: What it binds is unknown.

The PCR made use of 60 Vbeta and 13 Jbeta primers. Assay: immunoSEQ multiplex PCR; the TCRdb copy retains only in-frame clones and omits some. The sample carries about 130,000 clones, roughly 80% recorded once. Sequencing input: PBMCs. The sequence derives from a woman aged 55 to 70 in good health and CMV-seronegative. This chain links TRBV9 with TRBJ2-7; a weak D match, TRBD1 (6 bases). CDR3 in amino acids: CASSPEGDRRKYEQYF. CDR3 in DNA: TGTGCCAGCAGCCCTGAAGGTGACAGGAGAAAGTACGAGCAGTACTTC.